This T cell receptor (beta chain) originates from a study of cytomegalovirus exposure and HLA in healthy donors. Study in general: Falling in the Caucasian-associated ancestry cluster were roughly 86% of under 500 genotyped donors. Points from the study as a whole: Rarity held for most TCR sequences, but there were some public TCRs that occurred in many donors. Testing in vitro showed a few CMV-associated chains specific for CMV antigens.

PCR amplification relied on 60 Vbeta primers (plus 13 Jbeta primers). Produced via immunoSEQ multiplex PCR; TCRdb's table is partial and in-frame only. The sample includes over 100,000 clones. With regard to this clone: The antigen remains unidentified.

CDR3 size: 13 residues. The TCR originated in a woman in her 40s in good health and CMV-seropositive. The sequenced sample was PBMCs. This chain uses TRBV21-1 with TRBJ2-3; TRBD1 is the table's D call, not checked against the DNA. TRBV21-1 is listed as a pseudogene. CDR3 DNA: TGTGCCAACTCGGACAGGGAGGGAGATACGCAGTATTTT. This encodes CANSDREGDTQYF.